This TCR beta chain was sequenced in a study of cytotoxic CD8 clonotypes in ibrutinib-treated CLL. Background on the study: The authors obtained response samples at a median of approximately 11 months of treatment, range 6 to 36.

The intended depth for sequencing was 1 in 200,000 to 1 in 1 million T cells. The protocol was immunoSEQ multiplex PCR, while the TCRdb copy is restricted to in-frame clones and leaves out a portion. Among 200,000 to 250,000 clones listed, under 80% were seen once. Whole-study findings and limits: Age-matched healthy donor levels were exceeded by baseline clonality, which tracked circulating CD8+ T-cell counts. Baseline levels were approached again at progression, after clonality had risen at ibrutinib response.

From germline, CDR1 is MNHNY and CDR2 SVGAGI (reference sequence). The CDR3 consists of 14 residues. V lost 8 bases to trimming and J lost 1 base; unmatched junction nucleotides: 4. The count of this clone is one. Its target is not known. This receptor was identified in a human donor with chronic lymphocytic leukemia. Source: PBMCs, taken after 24 months of ibrutinib treatment. The rearrangement links TRBV6-6 to TRBJ1-1, with 10 bases fitting TRBD1. The CDR3 DNA reads TGTGCCAGCCGCTGGACAGGGGGGAACACTGAAGCTTTCTTT. It specifies CASRWTGGNTEAFF.